A single sample gave rise to the 12 T cell receptor beta chains below, sequenced in a study of blood T cell repertoires in COVID-19. TCRdb's table, derived via immunoSEQ multiplex PCR, lists solely in-frame clones and lacks some. The table has about 270,000 clones, 81% seen once. Source material: peripheral blood. The receptors originated from a woman aged 55 to 70 with active or convalescent COVID-19.

The V call is TRBV7-8, the J call TRBJ2-1; 14 bases are shared with TRBD2. The V segment lost 4 bases and the J segment 9 bases; nucleotides outside the gene matches: 5. The CDR3 totals 15 residues. Germline lookup yields CDR1 SGHVS and CDR2 FQNEAQ. The DNA of the CDR3 is TGTGCCAGCAGCTGGACTAGCGGGGGGTTGAGTGAGCAGTTCTTC. Its translation: CASSWTSGGLSEQFF.

V usage is TRBV11-2 and J usage is TRBJ1-4; D not resolved. The germline gives CDR1 SGHAT, CDR2 FQNNGV. Between the trimmed V and J ends, which lost 1 base and 1 base, there was a span of 7 bases. CDR3 length equals 15 residues. The CDR3 loop reads CASSLGALTNEKLFF. CDR3 coding DNA: TGTGCCAGCAGCTTAGGGGCCCTAACTAATGAAAAACTGTTTTTT.

The chain employs TRBV7-3 and TRBJ2-6; 7 bases map to TRBD2. This CDR3 spans 16 amino acids. V was pared by 8 bases and J by 4 bases, with 11 bases of the junction left unmatched. Germline V gene data show CDR1 as SGHTA and CDR2 as FQGTGA. The CDR3 spells CASCGLGGDGANVLTF. The CDR3, as DNA: TGTGCCAGCTGCGGGCTGGGAGGGGACGGGGCCAACGTCCTGACTTTC.

The chain couples TRBV10-1 to TRBJ1-6, with D unclear. CDR3 length: 13 amino acids. CDR1 is WNHNN and CDR2 is SYGVQD in the germline V gene (reference sequence). V lost 8 bases and J lost 5, with 10 bases in between. The CDR3 region is CASRRQNNSPLHF. The DNA for the CDR3 is TGCGCCAGCCGCAGGCAAAATAATTCACCCCTCCACTTT.

The CDR3 is CASSYTTGGVGAFF. CDR3 nucleotide sequence: TGTGCCAGCAGTTACACCACAGGGGGCGTCGGAGCTTTCTTT. This chain links TRBV6-5 with TRBJ1-1, with TRBD1 matching 9 bases. In germline, CDR1 is MNHEY, CDR2 SVGAGI. The CDR3 extends over 14 amino acids. V trimming: 2 bases; J trimming: 10 bases; junction bases outside the gene matches: 8.

The chain carries TRBV2 and TRBJ2-1; no clear D. V was cut by 3 bases and J by 2 bases, with 11 bases left in between. Germline values: CDR1 SNHLY, CDR2 FYNNEI. CDR3 size: 15 residues. CDR3 sequence (DNA): TGTGCCAGCAGTGAGTGGCGGTCTCCCTACAATGAGCAGTTCTTC. Its protein is CASSEWRSPYNEQFF.

The sample holds a few counts of this clone. The V and J genes are TRBV6-5 and TRBJ2-7; no clear D gene. The CDR3 totals 14 residues. Trimming took 6 bases from V and 1 from J, leaving 13 bases between them. Germline assignment: CDR1 MNHEY and CDR2 SVGAGI. CDR3 bases: TGTGCCAGCAGCCCGGAGTCTCCTTCCTACGAGCAGTACTTC. Protein: CASSPESPSYEQYF.

This chain connects TRBV4-3 to TRBJ2-3; no clear D. Germline CDR1 LGHNA, CDR2 YSLEER. The V end lost 0 bases, the J end lost 6 bases, and 13 bases lay between the germline ends. This CDR3 region has 15 residues. The CDR3 region has the DNA TGCGCCAGCAGCCAAGATCCGGCGTCAGGCGATACGCAGTATTTT. Its translation is CASSQDPASGDTQYF.

The CDR3 DNA sequence: TGTGCCAGCAGCCAAGTACCTAGCGGGGGCGAGCAGTACTTC. It translates to CASSQVPSGGEQYF. The chain has TRBV3-1 (or the pseudogene TRBV3-2) and TRBJ2-7; 10 bases agree with TRBD2. CDR1 and CDR2 (germline): LGHDT, YNNKEL (reference sequence). V lost 1 base and J lost 6; bases outside the gene matches: 3. The CDR3 is 14 residues long.

The chain carries TRBV7-9 and TRBJ2-1; 7 nucleotides align to TRBD2. Per germline, CDR1 SEHNR and CDR2 FQNEAQ (reference sequence). There are 16 residues in the CDR3. Trimming took 1 base from V and 4 from J; bases not matched to a gene: 7. As DNA, the CDR3 is TGTGCCAGCAGCTTAGGATACGCAGCGGGGTACAATGAGCAGTTCTTC. Its protein product is CASSLGYAAGYNEQFF.

This chain links TRBV19 with TRBJ2-7; the D gene is possibly TRBD1 (6 bases). Germline CDR1 reads LNHDA; CDR2 reads SQIVND (reference sequence). The CDR3 runs to 15 residues. V dropped 1 base and J dropped 3 bases, with 13 bases sitting between them. For the CDR3, the DNA is TGTGCCAGTAGTATAGGATACGTCAGGGGCTACGAGCAGTACTTC. Translated: CASSIGYVRGYEQYF.

Turning to this clone: At one of its ends the junction is not consistent with the germline gene, which may arise from a read error. The CDR3 sequence: CASSKTGLPTDTQYF. The DNA for the CDR3 is TGTGCTAGCAGCAAAACGGGACTCCCCACAGATACGCAGTATTTT. The V and J genes are TRBV7-7 and TRBJ2-3, with D perhaps matching TRBD2 (6 bases). Germline values: CDR1 SSHAT, CDR2 FNYEAQ (reference sequence). This CDR3 comprises 15 residues.